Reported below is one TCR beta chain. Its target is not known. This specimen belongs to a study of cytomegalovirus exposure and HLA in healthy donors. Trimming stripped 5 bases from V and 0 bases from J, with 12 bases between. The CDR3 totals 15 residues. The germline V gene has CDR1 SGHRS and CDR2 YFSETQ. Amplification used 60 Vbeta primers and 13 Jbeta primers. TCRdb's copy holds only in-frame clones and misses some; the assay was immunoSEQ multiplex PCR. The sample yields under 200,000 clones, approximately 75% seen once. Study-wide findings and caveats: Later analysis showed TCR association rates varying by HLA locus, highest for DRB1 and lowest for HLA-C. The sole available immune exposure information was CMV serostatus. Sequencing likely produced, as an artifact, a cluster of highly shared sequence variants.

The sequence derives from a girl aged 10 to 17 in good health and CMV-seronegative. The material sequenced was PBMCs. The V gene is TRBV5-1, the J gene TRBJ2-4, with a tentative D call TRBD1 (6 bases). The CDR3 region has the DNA TGCGCCAGCAGGGGGGCGGATCTAGCCAAAAACATTCAGTACTTC. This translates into CASRGADLAKNIQYF.